Sequencing of this TCR beta chain was carried out in a study of Ad26.COV2.S vaccination and SARS-CoV-2 variants. Turning to the study itself: Ad26.COV2.S, an intramuscular injection, was given once or twice 56 days apart.

Treatment described: roughly 19 received Ad26.COV2.S at low or high dose, single or two shots; about 5 received placebo; per-sample allocation not given. Day 63 following the first vaccine or placebo injection was when the samples were taken. The CDR3 is 15 residues long. With 1 base removed from V and 4 bases from J, the gap between germline ends came to 14 bases. CDR1 and CDR2 (germline): SGHNT, YENEEA. Method: immunoSEQ multiplex PCR; TCRdb's copy keeps in-frame clones and lacks some. This sample yields 380,000 or so clones, of which 80% to 90% are seen a single time; more than 7% belongs to the top ten. Notes on the study in general: Placebo recipients trailed vaccine recipients in spike-specific TCR breadth.

A remark on this clone: Its antigen is not known.

This chain connects TRBV11-3 to TRBJ2-7; D may correspond to TRBD1 or TRBD2 (6 bases each). The material sequenced was peripheral blood, taken in a trial of Ad26.COV2.S vaccine versus placebo. The clonotype comes from a person between 18 and 59 years old who received the Ad26.COV2.S COVID-19 vaccine or a placebo. CDR3 nucleotides: TGTGCCAGCAGCTTAGTAGGGGGGCGCGGATACGAGCAGTACTTC. Translation gives CASSLVGGRGYEQYF.